A selection of T cell receptor beta chains follows, all from one sample in a study of cytomegalovirus exposure and HLA in healthy donors. The protocol was immunoSEQ multiplex PCR, while the TCRdb copy is restricted to in-frame clones and leaves out a portion. The table shows tens of thousands of clones, with 93% occurring only once. The sequenced material came from PBMCs. Receptors were obtained from a woman aged 25 to 45 in good health and CMV-seronegative. Each CDR3 is given with its conserved first and last residue. The D gene is left open where the match is weak.

D	V	J	DNA	CDR3
-	TRBV19	TRBJ1-1	TGTGCCAGTAGTATAGGGGGGGAGAACACTGAAGCTTTCTTT	CASSIGGENTEAFF
-	TRBV11-2	TRBJ2-5	TGTGCCAGCAGCTTAAGTTCCAGGGGAGAGACCCAGTACTTC	CASSLSSRGETQYF
TRBD2	TRBV2	TRBJ2-7	TGTGCCAGCAGTGATAGGCGGGAGGGGAGATACGAGCAGTACTTC	CASSDRREGRYEQYF
-	TRBV19	TRBJ1-2	TGTGCCAGTAGTATATCCGGGTACTATGGCTACACCTTC	CASSISGYYGYTF
-	TRBV28	TRBJ2-7	TGTGCCAGCAGGTCCACTAGCTACGAGCAGTACTTC	CASRSTSYEQYF
TRBD1	TRBV6-5	TRBJ2-1	TGTGCCAGCAGTTACTCCTCGGGACAGGGGAATGAGCAGTTCTTC	CASSYSSGQGNEQFF
TRBD1	TRBV5-1	TRBJ2-7	TGCGCCAGCAGCCCCGGGACAGAGAGGGGCTACGAGCAGTACTTC	CASSPGTERGYEQYF
TRBD1	TRBV7-2	TRBJ2-1	TGTGCCAGCAGCGGCCAGACAGGGGTTGCAAATGAGCAGTTCTTC	CASSGQTGVANEQFF
-	TRBV7-9	TRBJ1-2	TGTGCCAGCAGCTTAGCCGGGGGGGTCGGCTATGGCTACACCTTC	CASSLAGGVGYGYTF
-	TRBV25-1	TRBJ2-5	TGTGCCAGCGGACACCTACAGGGAACGGCGGTAGAGACCCAGTACTTC	CASGHLQGTAVETQYF
TRBD2	TRBV4-2	TRBJ2-3	TGTGCCAGCAGCCAAGAGAGGGGACTAGCGGGGGGAGGGGGCACAGATACGCAGTATTTT	CASSQERGLAGGGGTDTQYF
TRBD2	TRBV4-1	TRBJ2-1	TGCGCCAGCAGCCAGAGCCAACAAGGGACTAGCAATGAGCAGTTCTTC	CASSQSQQGTSNEQFF
-	TRBV4-2	TRBJ1-4	TGTGCCAGCAGCCGGAACAGGGAAGGTGATGAAAAACTGTTTTTT	CASSRNREGDEKLFF
-	TRBV5-1	TRBJ2-7	TGCGCCAGCAGGCTATCCCACGAGCAGTACTTC	CASRLSHEQYF
-	TRBV28	TRBJ1-2	TGTGCCAGCAGCTACCCTCGCCCCGGGGACTATGGCTACACCTTC	CASSYPRPGDYGYTF
-	TRBV9	TRBJ2-3	TGTGCCAGCAGCGGTAGAGCGGGTTCGAACCCAGATACGCAGTATTTT	CASSGRAGSNPDTQYF